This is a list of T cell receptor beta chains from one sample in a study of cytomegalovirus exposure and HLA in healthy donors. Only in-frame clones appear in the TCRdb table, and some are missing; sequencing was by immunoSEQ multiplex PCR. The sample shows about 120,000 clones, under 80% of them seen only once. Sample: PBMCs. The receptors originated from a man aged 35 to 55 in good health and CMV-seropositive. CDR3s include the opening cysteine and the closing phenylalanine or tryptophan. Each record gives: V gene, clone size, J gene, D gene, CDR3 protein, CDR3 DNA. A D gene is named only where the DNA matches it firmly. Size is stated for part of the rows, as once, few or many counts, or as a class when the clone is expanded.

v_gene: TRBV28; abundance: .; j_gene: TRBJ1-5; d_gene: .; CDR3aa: CASSLWGSHNQPQHF; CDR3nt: TGTGCCAGCAGTTTATGGGGCTCCCACAATCAGCCCCAGCATTTT
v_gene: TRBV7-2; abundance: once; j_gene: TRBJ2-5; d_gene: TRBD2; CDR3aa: CASSLGGGQETQYF; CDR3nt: TGTGCCAGCAGCTTAGGCGGGGGTCAAGAGACCCAGTACTTC
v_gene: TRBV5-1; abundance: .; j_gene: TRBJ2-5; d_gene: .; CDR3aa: CASSLILGEETQYF; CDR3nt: TGCGCCAGCAGCCTCATACTTGGGGAGGAGACCCAGTACTTC
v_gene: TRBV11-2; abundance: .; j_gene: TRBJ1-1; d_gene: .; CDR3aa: CASSHAGTLSGTEAFF; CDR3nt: TGTGCCAGCAGTCACGCCGGGACTCTGAGTGGGACTGAAGCTTTCTTT
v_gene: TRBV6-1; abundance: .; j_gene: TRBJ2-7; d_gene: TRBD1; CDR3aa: CASSEARQGPYEQYF; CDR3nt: TGTGCCAGCAGTGAAGCTAGACAGGGCCCCTACGAGCAGTACTTC
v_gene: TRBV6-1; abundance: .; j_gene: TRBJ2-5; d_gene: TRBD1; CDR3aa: CASSQGVGSQETQYF; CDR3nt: TGTGCCAGCAGCCAGGGGGTGGGTTCCCAAGAGACCCAGTACTTC
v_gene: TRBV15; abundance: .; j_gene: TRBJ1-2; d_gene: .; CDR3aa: CATSRVTNYGYTF; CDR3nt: TGTGCCACCAGCAGAGTAACTAACTATGGCTACACCTTC
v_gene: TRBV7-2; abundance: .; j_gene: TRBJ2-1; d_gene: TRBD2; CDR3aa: CAPSFRTSGGLRNNEQFF; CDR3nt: TGTGCCCCAAGCTTTCGGACTAGCGGGGGGCTAAGAAACAATGAGCAGTTCTTC
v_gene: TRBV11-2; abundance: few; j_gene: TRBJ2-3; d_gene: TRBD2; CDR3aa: CASSSGLAADTQYF; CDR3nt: TGTGCCAGCAGCTCGGGACTAGCGGCAGATACGCAGTATTTT
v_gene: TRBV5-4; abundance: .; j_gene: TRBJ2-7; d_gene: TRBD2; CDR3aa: CASSSKTSGSTYEQYF; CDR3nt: TGTGCCAGCAGCTCCAAGACTAGCGGGAGTACCTACGAGCAGTACTTC
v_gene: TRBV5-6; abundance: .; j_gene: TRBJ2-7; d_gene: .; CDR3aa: CASSFQYEQYF; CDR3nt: TGTGCCAGCAGCTTCCAATACGAGCAGTACTTC
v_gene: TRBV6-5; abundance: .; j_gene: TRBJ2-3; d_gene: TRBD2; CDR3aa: CAGQRGAFTDTQYF; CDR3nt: TGTGCCGGACAGCGGGGGGCCTTCACAGATACGCAGTATTTT
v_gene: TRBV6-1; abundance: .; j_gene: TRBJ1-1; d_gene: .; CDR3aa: CASSEEVRGNTEAFF; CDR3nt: TGTGCCAGCAGTGAAGAGGTCAGGGGAAACACTGAAGCTTTCTTT
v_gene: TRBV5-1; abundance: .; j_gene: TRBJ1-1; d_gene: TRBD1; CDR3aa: CASSPRTGGTQNTEAFF; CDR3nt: TGCGCCAGCAGCCCGCGGACAGGGGGTACACAGAACACTGAAGCTTTCTTT
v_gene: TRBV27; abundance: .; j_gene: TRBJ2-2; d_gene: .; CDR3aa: CASSPRGGELFF; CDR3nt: TGTGCCAGCAGTCCCAGGGGTGGGGAGCTGTTTTTT
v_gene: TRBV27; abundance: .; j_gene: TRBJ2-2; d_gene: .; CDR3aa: CASSARRGQNTGELFF; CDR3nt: TGTGCCAGCAGTGCCCGAAGGGGACAGAACACCGGGGAGCTGTTTTTT
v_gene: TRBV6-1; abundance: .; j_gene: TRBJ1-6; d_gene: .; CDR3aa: CASSETSGGGTDNSPLHF; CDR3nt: TGTGCCAGCAGTGAAACCTCCGGGGGGGGCACGGATAATTCACCCCTCCACTTT
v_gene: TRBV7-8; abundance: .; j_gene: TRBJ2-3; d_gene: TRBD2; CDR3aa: CASSLRRRGGADTQYF; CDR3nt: TGTGCCAGCAGCTTAAGGAGGCGGGGGGGCGCAGATACGCAGTATTTT
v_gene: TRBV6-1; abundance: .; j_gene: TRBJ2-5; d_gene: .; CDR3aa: CASIRSLQETQYF; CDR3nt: TGTGCCAGCATCCGAAGCCTGCAAGAGACCCAGTACTTC
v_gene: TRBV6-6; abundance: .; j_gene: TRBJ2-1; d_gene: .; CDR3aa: CASSNGASASYNEQFF; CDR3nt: TGTGCCAGCAGCAACGGAGCCTCCGCTTCCTACAATGAGCAGTTCTTC
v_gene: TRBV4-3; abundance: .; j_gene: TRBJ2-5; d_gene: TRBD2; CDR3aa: CASSQELAGAQETQYF; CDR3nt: TGCGCCAGCAGCCAAGAACTAGCGGGCGCCCAAGAGACCCAGTACTTC
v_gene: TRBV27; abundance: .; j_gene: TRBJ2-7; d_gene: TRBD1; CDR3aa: CASSTARGEQYF; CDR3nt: TGTGCCAGCAGCACCGCCAGGGGGGAGCAGTACTTC
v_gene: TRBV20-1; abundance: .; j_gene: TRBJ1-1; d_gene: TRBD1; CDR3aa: CSATLTGAAFF; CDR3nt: TGCAGTGCTACCCTAACAGGGGCCGCTTTCTTT
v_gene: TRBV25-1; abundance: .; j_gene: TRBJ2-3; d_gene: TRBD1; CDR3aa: CASSLGDRIRDTQYF; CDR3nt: TGTGCCAGCAGTCTAGGGGACAGAATAAGAGATACGCAGTATTTT
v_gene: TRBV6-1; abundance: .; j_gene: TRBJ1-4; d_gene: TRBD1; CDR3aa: CASSDPGDSSNEKLFF; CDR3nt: TGTGCCAGCAGTGACCCAGGGGACAGCAGTAATGAAAAACTGTTTTTT
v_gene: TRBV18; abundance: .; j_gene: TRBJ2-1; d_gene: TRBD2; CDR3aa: CASSPGTSTEQFF; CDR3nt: TGTGCCAGCTCGCCCGGGACTAGCACTGAGCAGTTCTTC
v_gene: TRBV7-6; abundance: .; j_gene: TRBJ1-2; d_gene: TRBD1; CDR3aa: CASSLDRGTNYGYTF; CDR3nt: TGTGCCAGCAGCCTGGACAGGGGAACTAACTATGGCTACACCTTC
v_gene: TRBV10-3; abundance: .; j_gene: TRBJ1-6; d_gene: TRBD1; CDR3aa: CATSGGGFFLTNSPLHF; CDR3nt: TGTGCCACCTCAGGGGGCGGTTTTTTTTTGACTAATTCACCCCTCCACTTT
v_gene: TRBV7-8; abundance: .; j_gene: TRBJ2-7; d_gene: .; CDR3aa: CASSLLGSSSYEQYF; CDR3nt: TGTGCCAGCAGCTTACTAGGCTCAAGCTCCTACGAGCAGTACTTC
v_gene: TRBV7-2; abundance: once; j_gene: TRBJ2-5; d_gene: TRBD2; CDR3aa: CASSAEGLAATLQETQYF; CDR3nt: TGTGCCAGCAGCGCCGAGGGACTAGCGGCAACTCTCCAAGAGACCCAGTACTTC
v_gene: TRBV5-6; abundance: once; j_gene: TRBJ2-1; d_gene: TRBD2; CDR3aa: CASSLTSGAYNEQFF; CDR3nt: TGTGCCAGCAGCTTGACTAGCGGCGCCTACAATGAGCAGTTCTTC
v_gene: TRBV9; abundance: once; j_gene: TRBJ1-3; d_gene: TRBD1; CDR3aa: CASSVDTGGENTIYF; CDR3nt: TGTGCCAGCAGCGTAGATACAGGGGGCGAAAACACCATATATTTT
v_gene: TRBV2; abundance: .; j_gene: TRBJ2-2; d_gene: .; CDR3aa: CASSPGQLNTGELFF; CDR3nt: TGTGCCAGCAGCCCGGGACAACTGAACACCGGGGAGCTGTTTTTT
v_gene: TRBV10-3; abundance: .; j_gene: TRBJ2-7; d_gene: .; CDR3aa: CASAEDLNEQYF; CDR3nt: TGTGCCTCCGCCGAGGATCTAAACGAGCAGTACTTC
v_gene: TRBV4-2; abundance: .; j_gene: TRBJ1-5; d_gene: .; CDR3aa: CASSQEADSAFQPQHF; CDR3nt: TGTGCCAGCAGCCAAGAGGCGGACAGCGCTTTTCAGCCCCAGCATTTT
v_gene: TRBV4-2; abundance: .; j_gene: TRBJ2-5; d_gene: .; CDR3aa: CASSQEGLRTETQYF; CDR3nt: TGTGCCAGCAGCCAAGAAGGACTCCGGACAGAGACCCAGTACTTC
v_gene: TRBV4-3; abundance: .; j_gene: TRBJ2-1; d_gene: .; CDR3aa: CASSQVWPAGAYNEQFF; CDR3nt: TGCGCCAGCAGCCAAGTCTGGCCAGCAGGGGCCTACAATGAGCAGTTCTTC
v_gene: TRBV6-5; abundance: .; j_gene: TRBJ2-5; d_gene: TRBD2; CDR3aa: CAAGGRVETQYF; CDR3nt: TGCGCGGCGGGCGGGAGGGTCGAGACCCAGTACTTC
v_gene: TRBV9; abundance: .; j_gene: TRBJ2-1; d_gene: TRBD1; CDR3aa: CASSGQALYNEQFF; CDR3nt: TGTGCCAGCAGTGGACAGGCATTATACAATGAGCAGTTCTTC
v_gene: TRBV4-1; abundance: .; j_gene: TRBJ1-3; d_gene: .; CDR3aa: CASSLSPIQANTIYF; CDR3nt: TGCGCCAGCAGCCTGTCCCCCATCCAGGCGAACACCATATATTTT
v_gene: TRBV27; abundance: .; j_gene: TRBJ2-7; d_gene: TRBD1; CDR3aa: CASRSGTDSYEQYF; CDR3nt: TGTGCCAGCAGATCCGGGACAGACTCCTACGAGCAGTACTTC
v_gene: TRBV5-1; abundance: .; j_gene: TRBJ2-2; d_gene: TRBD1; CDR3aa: CASSWSGDSNTGELFF; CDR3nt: TGCGCCAGCAGCTGGTCCGGGGACAGCAACACCGGGGAGCTGTTTTTT
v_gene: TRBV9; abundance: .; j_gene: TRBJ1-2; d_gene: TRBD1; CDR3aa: CASSPLSTGSNYGYTF; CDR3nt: TGTGCCAGCAGCCCTTTATCGACAGGGTCTAACTATGGCTACACCTTC
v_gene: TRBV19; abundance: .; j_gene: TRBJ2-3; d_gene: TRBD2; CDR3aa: CASSIDLGGRNTQYF; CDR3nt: TGTGCCAGTAGTATAGATCTCGGCGGGAGAAATACGCAGTATTTT
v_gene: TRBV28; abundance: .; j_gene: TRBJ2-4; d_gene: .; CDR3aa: CASNRGGKNIQYF; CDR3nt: TGTGCCAGCAACCGAGGTGGCAAAAACATTCAGTACTTC
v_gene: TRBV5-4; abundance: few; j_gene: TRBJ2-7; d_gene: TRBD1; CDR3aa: CASSLGTGVTYEQYF; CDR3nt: TGTGCCAGCAGCTTGGGGACAGGGGTGACCTACGAGCAGTACTTC